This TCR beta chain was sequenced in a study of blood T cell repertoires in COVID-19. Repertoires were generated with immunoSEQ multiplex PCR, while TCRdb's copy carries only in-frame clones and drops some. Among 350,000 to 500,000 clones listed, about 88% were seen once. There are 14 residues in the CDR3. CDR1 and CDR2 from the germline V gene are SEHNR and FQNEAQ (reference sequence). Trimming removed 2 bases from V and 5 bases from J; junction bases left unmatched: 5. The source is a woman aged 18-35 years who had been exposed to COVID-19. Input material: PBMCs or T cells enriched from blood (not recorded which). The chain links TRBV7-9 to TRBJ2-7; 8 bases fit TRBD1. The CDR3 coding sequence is TGTGCCAGCAGCTTATGGGACAGGTGGGACGAGCAGTACTTC. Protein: CASSLWDRWDEQYF.